Below, 22 T cell receptor beta chains from the same sample are listed, as sequenced in a study of graft-versus-host responses after intestinal transplantation. Only in-frame clones appear in the TCRdb table, and some are missing; sequencing was by immunoSEQ multiplex PCR. This table holds around 9,500 clones, roughly 90% found once. Sequenced here: PBMCs, sampled just over 240 days after intestinal transplant. The source is a human patient who received an intestinal transplant, so some T cells may come from the graft donor.

The rearrangement uses TRBV5-5 and TRBJ1-5, with D possibly TRBD1 on 6 matching bases. Germline V CDR1 and CDR2: SGHKS, YYEKEE (reference sequence). The V gene lost 4 bases and the J gene lost 6 bases, with 23 bases spanning the gap. The CDR3 is 17 residues long. CDR3 loop: CASSPDRSLSRSQPQHF. The CDR3 DNA sequence: TGTGCCAGCAGCCCCGACAGGTCGCTATCCCGGAGTCAGCCCCAGCATTTT.

This clone appeared a few times. V usage is TRBV27 and J usage is TRBJ2-3; D unresolved. V was clipped by 7 bases and J by 7 bases, with 9 bases between them. From germline, CDR1 is MNHEY and CDR2 SMNVEV (reference sequence). This CDR3 spans 11 amino acids. CDR3 nucleotides: TGTGCCAGCACCTATGGCTATACGCAGTATTTT. The encoded protein is CASTYGYTQYF.

This clone was found once. The chain joins TRBV4-3 to TRBJ2-3; 10 nucleotides agree with TRBD1. The V segment lost 4 bases and the J segment 2 bases; nucleotides outside the gene matches: 6. The CDR3 length is 16 residues. Per germline, CDR1 LGHNA and CDR2 YSLEER. Written as DNA, the CDR3 is TGCGCCAGCAGCCGGGAGACAGGGGGCTCCACAGATACGCAGTATTTT. Its protein is CASSRETGGSTDTQYF.

Only one count was recorded for this clone. The genes are TRBV9 and TRBJ2-1; 13 bases align to TRBD2. The J segment lost 4 bases and the V segment lost 0 bases, leaving 4 bases of the junction unmatched. The CDR3 has 17 residues. Germline lookup yields CDR1 SGDLS and CDR2 YYNGEE. CDR3 bases: TGTGCCAGCAGCGTAGATCGGACTAGCGGGGGATACAATGAGCAGTTCTTC. This sequence encodes CASSVDRTSGGYNEQFF. The full variable domain, completed using reference TRBV9 and TRBJ2-1, is DSGVTQTPKHLITATGQRVTLRCSPRSGDLSVYWYQQSLDQGLQFLIQYYNGEERAKGNILERFSAQQFPDLHSELNLSSLELGDSALYFCASSVDRTSGGYNEQFFGPGTRLTVL.

This clone was detected once. V usage is TRBV6-1 and J usage is TRBJ2-7, with D perhaps matching TRBD2 (6 bases). The germline gives CDR1 MNHNS, CDR2 SASEGT. Trimming took off 4 bases at V and 2 bases at J, with 12 bases between the two ends. The CDR3 spans 14 residues. The CDR3 nucleotides read TGTGCCAGCAGTGGACTGGGACTTACCTACGAGCAGTACTTC. Its protein product is CASSGLGLTYEQYF.

The table lists this clone with a count of one. DNA for the CDR3: TGTGCCAGCAGCTCGGGACAGGGGATTGTGACCCAGTACTTC. Translation gives CASSSGQGIVTQYF. The chain couples TRBV7-9 to TRBJ2-5; 10 bases line up with TRBD1. This CDR3 has 14 residues. Per germline, CDR1 SEHNR and CDR2 FQNEAQ (reference sequence). After removal of 4 bases from V and 7 bases from J, the junction contained 6 bases not matched to a gene.

The rearrangement joins TRBV27 to TRBJ2-1; 9 nucleotides line up with TRBD1. CDR3 length: 15 amino acids. The germline V gene has CDR1 MNHEY and CDR2 SMNVEV (reference sequence). The V gene end was trimmed by 8 bases and the J gene end by 2 bases; junction bases not matched to a gene: 7. The chain's CDR3 is CASRTTGGPYNEQFF. The DNA for the CDR3 is TGTGCCAGCCGAACAACAGGGGGCCCCTACAATGAGCAGTTCTTC.

V usage is TRBV19 and J usage is TRBJ2-1, with D perhaps TRBD2 (5 bases). The CDR3 loop spans 14 amino acids. Germline assignment: CDR1 LNHDA and CDR2 SQIVND (reference sequence). Deletions cut 3 bases from V and 7 bases from J, with 13 bases between. The CDR3 spells CASSIEGRRNEQFF. CDR3 DNA sequence: TGTGCCAGTAGTATTGAGGGTCGGAGGAATGAGCAGTTCTTC.

V usage is TRBV28 and J usage is TRBJ1-3; 8 nucleotides align to TRBD1. V was pared by 2 bases and J by 0 bases, with 9 bases of the junction left unmatched. The germline gives CDR1 MDHEN, CDR2 SYDVKM. There are 18 residues in the CDR3. CDR3 sequence (DNA): TGTGCCAGCAGTTTAGAGGGGGACAGGCCTTTCTCTGGAAACACCATATATTTT. This encodes CASSLEGDRPFSGNTIYF.

The CDR3 loop is CASSPGQGYGYTF. DNA of the CDR3: TGTGCCAGCAGCCCCGGACAGGGCTATGGCTACACCTTC. The J gene is TRBJ1-2, the V gene TRBV7-3, with 8 bases identical to TRBD1. Germline CDR1 reads SGHTA; CDR2 reads FQGTGA. Trimming removed 5 bases from V and 4 bases from J; junction bases left unmatched: 3. The CDR3 loop spans 13 amino acids.

This clone was recorded once. This chain links TRBV2 with TRBJ2-1; D is unclear. Germline assignment: CDR1 SNHLY and CDR2 FYNNEI. The length of the CDR3 is 15 residues. Deletions cut 1 base from V and 2 bases from J, with 9 bases between. The CDR3 is CASSEVKGAYNEQFF. The CDR3 coding sequence is TGTGCCAGCAGTGAAGTTAAGGGCGCCTACAATGAGCAGTTCTTC.

This sequence joins TRBV7-2 and TRBJ2-3; 9 nucleotides align to TRBD2. V shed 2 bases and J 6 bases; nucleotides not matched to a gene: 12. CDR3 length equals 17 residues. Germline V CDR1 and CDR2: SGHTA, FQGNSA. CDR3 nucleotide sequence: TGTGCCAGCAGCTTAATTTTCTTAGCGGGAGATTCGGATACGCAGTATTTT. Residues: CASSLIFLAGDSDTQYF.

The chain carries TRBV27 and TRBJ1-6; D is uncertain. The germline V gene encodes CDR1 MNHEY and CDR2 SMNVEV (reference sequence). Trimming cost V 0 bases and J 10 bases, with 10 bases left between them. CDR3 length: 14 residues. CDR3 protein: CASSLSRGFSPLHF. The CDR3 coding sequence is TGTGCCAGCAGTTTATCGAGAGGTTTCTCACCCCTCCACTTT.

The chain couples TRBV7-2 to TRBJ2-7, with D perhaps matching TRBD1 (6 bases). Between the trimmed V and J ends, which lost 1 base and 2 bases, there was a span of 12 bases. The CDR3 runs to 15 residues. Germline CDR1 is SGHTA and CDR2 is FQGNSA. The CDR3, as DNA: TGTGCCAGCAGCTTAGAAGGGGGACAAGCCTACGAGCAGTACTTC. Amino acids: CASSLEGGQAYEQYF. The full variable domain, rest sourced from reference TRBV7-2 and TRBJ2-7, is GAGVSQSPSNKVTEKGKDVELRCDPISGHTALYWYRQSLGQGLEFLIYFQGNSAPDKSGLPSDRFSAERTGGSVSTLTIQRTQQEDSAVYLCASSLEGGQAYEQYFGPGTRLTVT.

This clone has just a few counts. The chain carries TRBV19 and TRBJ1-1; D is uncertain. Germline CDR1 is LNHDA and CDR2 is SQIVND (reference sequence). This CDR3 has 15 residues. Between the trimmed V and J ends, which lost 5 bases and 5 bases, there was a span of 18 bases. As DNA, the CDR3 is TGTGCCAGTAGTGTATGGACCCCCGTAGAGACTGAAGCTTTCTTT. As protein: CASSVWTPVETEAFF.

The V and J genes are TRBV27 and TRBJ2-3; D perhaps matches TRBD2 (6 bases). The CDR3 has 17 amino acids. Trimming took off 4 bases at V and 0 bases at J, with 17 bases between the two ends. The germline CDR1 and CDR2 sequences are MNHEY and SMNVEV (reference sequence). CDR3 DNA: TGTGCCAGCAGTTCCCGCACGGGACGGGGGAGCACAGATACGCAGTATTTT. Its protein product is CASSSRTGRGSTDTQYF.

This clone was observed once. This chain uses TRBV2 with TRBJ1-4; D is unclear. From germline, CDR1 is SNHLY and CDR2 FYNNEI. Trimming shortened V by 3 bases and J by 3 bases, and 11 bases separated the two germline ends. The CDR3 consists of 15 residues. CDR3 protein: CASSDVYGANEKLFF. CDR3 DNA: TGTGCCAGCAGTGATGTTTATGGGGCTAATGAAAAACTGTTTTTT.

V and J are TRBV6-5 and TRBJ2-5; D unclear. The V end was cut by 0 bases, the J end by 4 bases, with 3 bases between. The CDR3 has 12 residues. Germline V lookup: CDR1 MNHEY, CDR2 SVGAGI. CDR3 protein: CASSYSGETQYF. The CDR3 DNA follows: TGTGCCAGCAGTTACTCGGGAGAGACCCAGTACTTC.

The genes are TRBV19 and TRBJ2-5; 10 bases map to TRBD2. The better agreement between TRBJ2-7 and the DNA end casts doubt on the J call. The CDR3 contains 16 residues. The germline gives CDR1 LNHDA, CDR2 SQIVND (reference sequence). The CDR3 spells CASSRTSGLSSYEQYF. The CDR3 DNA is TGTGCCAGTAGTAGGACTAGCGGTTTGAGCTCCTACGAGCAGTACTTC.

The table lists this clone with a few counts. The chain recombines TRBV30 with TRBJ1-3, with D possibly matching TRBD1 (5 bases). Germline CDR1 reads GTSNPN; CDR2 reads SVGIG (reference sequence). This CDR3 has 15 residues. V lost 1 base and J lost 3, with 13 bases in between. The CDR3 region has the DNA TGTGCCTGGAGTGAAGGGGAATGGGGTGGAAACACCATATATTTT. Its protein is CAWSEGEWGGNTIYF.

The chain joins TRBV19 to TRBJ2-7; weak D call: TRBD2 (6 bases). The V end lost 4 bases, the J end lost 3 bases, and 10 bases lay between the germline ends. This CDR3 is built from 13 residues. Looked up from germline, CDR1 is LNHDA and CDR2 is SQIVND (reference sequence). DNA for the CDR3: TGTGCCAGTAGTACCGGAGGGAGCTACGAGCAGTACTTC. It is translated as CASSTGGSYEQYF.

This rearrangement joins TRBV29-1 to TRBJ2-7, with 9 bases aligning to TRBD1. In germline, CDR1 is SQVTM, CDR2 ANQGSEA. V trimming: 4 bases; J trimming: 1 base; junction bases outside the gene matches: 5. The CDR3 is 14 residues long. The CDR3 DNA follows: TGCAGCGTTGGGGGACAGGGCCTATCCTACGAGCAGTACTTC. Protein product: CSVGGQGLSYEQYF.